Following are 27 T cell receptor beta chains from one sample sequenced in a study of blood T cell repertoires in COVID-19. Here immunoSEQ multiplex PCR was the method, and the copy in TCRdb shows in-frame clones only, minus some. This repertoire shows a few hundred thousand clones, 70% to 90% found once; its top ten account for 12%. Sequenced sample: peripheral blood. Source of these receptors: a woman younger than 30 who had recovered from COVID-19.

J is TRBJ2-1 and V is TRBV7-9; a weak D match, TRBD2 (6 bases). The CDR3 loop spans 16 amino acids. V was trimmed by 6 bases and J by 3 bases, leaving 18 bases between them. The germline V gene encodes CDR1 SEHNR and CDR2 FQNEAQ (reference sequence). CDR3: CASREGAAGDYNEQFF. CDR3 coding DNA: TGTGCCAGCAGGGAGGGAGCAGCGGGCGACTACAATGAGCAGTTCTTC.

The chain combines TRBV28 with TRBJ1-1; the D is unclear. This CDR3 has 12 amino acids. V was clipped by 3 bases and J by 5 bases, with 7 bases between them. In germline, CDR1 is MDHEN, CDR2 SYDVKM. This CDR3 is CASSFLRTEAFF. The CDR3 DNA reads as TGTGCCAGCAGTTTCTTGAGGACTGAAGCTTTCTTT.

This chain links TRBV11-1 with TRBJ2-3; D uncertain. Trimming stripped 3 bases from V and 3 bases from J, with 10 bases between. Germline CDR1 SGHAT, CDR2 FQDESV (reference sequence). This CDR3 has 14 amino acids. CDR3 in amino acids: CASSFIRVTDTQYF. For the CDR3, the DNA is TGTGCCAGCAGCTTTATTCGGGTGACAGATACGCAGTATTTT.

The count of this clone is one. V and J are TRBV20-1 and TRBJ2-5; 8 bases map to TRBD1. The CDR3 has 15 residues. Per the germline V gene, CDR1 is DFQATT and CDR2 is SNEGSKA (reference sequence). Germline trimming cut 3 bases from V and 5 bases from J; bases unmatched to any gene: 11. The CDR3 DNA reads TGCAGTGCTAGTGGGGGGACAGGTCAGGGGGAGACCCAGTACTTC. This translates into CSASGGTGQGETQYF.

This rearrangement joins TRBV6-4 to TRBJ2-1; TRBD2 matches 8 bases. The CDR3 length is 15 residues. V gave up 6 bases and J gave up 0 bases; unmatched junction bases: 4. Germline loops: CDR1 MRHNA, CDR2 SNTAGT. The CDR3 coding sequence is TGTGCCAGCAGCCTACTAGCGGACTCCTACAATGAGCAGTTCTTC. Protein: CASSLLADSYNEQFF.

The chain combines TRBV13 with TRBJ2-5; 11 positions match TRBD2. Germline-derived CDR1 and CDR2 are PRHDT and FYEKMQ (reference sequence). This CDR3 spans 15 amino acids. With V trimmed by 3 bases and J by 1 base, 1 base remained unmatched. For the CDR3, the DNA is TGTGCCAGCAGCTTTAGCGGGAGGGTCCAAGAGACCCAGTACTTC. As protein: CASSFSGRVQETQYF.

The genes are TRBV19 and TRBJ1-5; 7 bases align to TRBD1. The CDR3 runs to 14 residues. Per the germline V gene, CDR1 is LNHDA and CDR2 is SQIVND (reference sequence). The V and J ends lost 6 bases and 4 bases, in that order; junction bases with no gene match: 6. CDR3 in DNA: TGTGCCAGTAGACCCCGGGACAGAAATCAGCCCCAGCATTTT. Its protein product is CASRPRDRNQPQHF.

The gene calls are TRBV6-2 or TRBV6-3 and TRBJ1-1, with D possibly being TRBD1 (6 bases). Trimming removed 2 bases from V and 7 bases from J, with 17 bases in between. This CDR3 has 15 amino acids. The germline CDR1 and CDR2 sequences are MNHEY and SVGEGT. The CDR3 sequence: CASSYRPPGQLEAFF. CDR3 bases: TGTGCCAGCAGTTACCGCCCCCCTGGACAGCTTGAAGCTTTCTTT.

The chain uses TRBV6-2 or TRBV6-3 and TRBJ1-5; TRBD1 aligns across 8 bases. V trimming: 0 bases; J trimming: 1 base; junction bases outside the gene matches: 14. Germline CDR1 reads MNHEY; CDR2 reads SVGEGT. The CDR3 has 20 amino acids. CDR3 sequence: CASSYSPDQGAVVSNQPQHF. For the CDR3, the DNA is TGTGCCAGCAGTTACTCCCCCGACCAGGGGGCCGTCGTAAGCAATCAGCCCCAGCATTTT.

This clone appeared a few times. The gene calls are TRBV5-4 and TRBJ2-1; D might be TRBD2 (6 bases). The CDR3 is made up of 17 amino acids. V lost 0 bases to trimming and J lost 2 bases, with 15 bases between them. Germline V gene sequence: CDR1 SGHNT, CDR2 YYREEE (reference sequence). CDR3 sequence reads: CASSLGPHSGPYNEQFF. The CDR3 nucleotides are TGTGCCAGCAGCTTGGGCCCCCATAGCGGCCCCTACAATGAGCAGTTCTTC.

V is TRBV5-1 and J is TRBJ2-2; 8 bases match TRBD2. J lost 2 bases, V lost 2 bases, and 11 bases had no gene match. Germline V gene lookup returns CDR1 SGHRS and CDR2 YFSETQ. The CDR3 is 18 amino acids. The CDR3 sequence: CASSFLPASGSNTGELFF. The CDR3 DNA reads as TGCGCCAGCAGCTTCCTCCCGGCTAGCGGGTCAAACACCGGGGAGCTGTTTTTT.

The chain joins TRBV4-3 to TRBJ2-7, with 7 bases lining up with TRBD1. Germline CDR1 reads LGHNA; CDR2 reads YSLEER. CDR3 size: 14 residues. Trimming at V came to 0 bases and at J to 5 bases, leaving 4 bases not matched to a gene. CDR3 amino acids: CASSQDRQGDEQYF. As DNA, the CDR3 is TGCGCCAGCAGCCAAGATCGACAGGGCGACGAGCAGTACTTC.

The V call is TRBV5-1, the J call TRBJ2-7; 10 bases match TRBD2. The V gene's germline CDR1 is SGHRS and CDR2 YFSETQ. The CDR3 has 16 residues. The V and J ends lost 5 bases and 6 bases, in that order; junction bases with no gene match: 14. DNA of the CDR3: TGCGCCAGCAGATTCATACTAGCGGGATCAATAGGCGAGCAGTACTTC. It yields the protein CASRFILAGSIGEQYF. Looking up the rest from reference TRBV5-1 and TRBJ2-7 gives the full variable domain: KAGVTQTPRYLIKTRGQQVTLSCSPISGHRSVSWYQQTPGQGLQFLFEYFSETQRNKGNFPGRFSGRQFSNSRSEMNVSTLELGDSALYLCASRFILAGSIGEQYFGPGTRLTVT.

J is TRBJ1-2 and V is TRBV29-1; no firm D call. Trimming cost V 6 bases and J 1 base, with 18 bases left between them. There are 15 residues in the CDR3. CDR1 SQVTM and CDR2 ANQGSEA come from the germline V gene. Here the CDR3 reads CSVEGGGPLNYGYTF. The DNA of the CDR3 is TGCAGCGTCGAGGGAGGAGGGCCTCTTAACTATGGCTACACCTTC.

V gene TRBV5-6 combines with J gene TRBJ1-2, with D possibly being TRBD1 (6 bases). V was trimmed by 0 bases and J by 7 bases, leaving 10 bases between them. Germline V CDR1 and CDR2: SGHDT, YYEEEE. CDR3 length: 13 residues. The CDR3 DNA reads as TGTGCCAGCAGCTTGGATGGGGGCTTTGGCTACACCTTC. Translated: CASSLDGGFGYTF.

V is TRBV13 and J is TRBJ1-1; 9 bases align to TRBD1. Germline assignment: CDR1 PRHDT and CDR2 FYEKMQ (reference sequence). The CDR3 loop spans 16 amino acids. V shed 3 bases, J shed 0 bases, and the junction held 5 bases outside the gene matches. The CDR3 DNA follows: TGTGCCAGCAGCTTGGGACAGGGTCTCTTGAACACTGAAGCTTTCTTT. It codes for CASSLGQGLLNTEAFF.

J is TRBJ2-1 and V is TRBV5-1, with a weak D call TRBD1 (6 bases). V was cut by 3 bases and J by 6 bases, with 16 bases left in between. This CDR3 is built from 15 residues. Germline V gene data show CDR1 as SGHRS and CDR2 as YFSETQ. CDR3 nucleotide sequence: TGCGCCAGCAGCTCCTTGAAAGTAGGGGGCAATGAGCAGTTCTTC. This sequence encodes CASSSLKVGGNEQFF.

The V and J genes are TRBV10-3 and TRBJ2-1, with 13 bases fitting TRBD2. CDR1 and CDR2 (germline): ENHRY, SYGVKD. Trimming took 4 bases from V and 7 from J; bases not matched to a gene: 4. The CDR3 runs to 15 residues. This chain's CDR3 is CAISGLAGGFNEQFF. In DNA form, the CDR3 reads TGTGCCATCAGTGGACTAGCGGGAGGATTTAATGAGCAGTTCTTC.

This clone was seen more than once but under ten times. This chain links TRBV7-2 with TRBJ1-5; 7 nucleotides align to TRBD1. This CDR3 is 14 amino acids long. V gave up 1 base and J gave up 6 bases; unmatched junction bases: 3. Germline V gene lookup returns CDR1 SGHTA and CDR2 FQGNSA. CDR3 in amino acids: CASSLGHRGQPQHF. Here the CDR3 DNA reads TGTGCCAGCAGCTTAGGGCACAGGGGTCAGCCCCAGCATTTT. Supplemented by reference TRBV7-2 and TRBJ1-5, the full variable domain reads GAGVSQSPSNKVTEKGKDVELRCDPISGHTALYWYRQSLGQGLEFLIYFQGNSAPDKSGLPSDRFSAERTGGSVSTLTIQRTQQEDSAVYLCASSLGHRGQPQHFGDGTRLSIL.

The chain links TRBV5-1 to TRBJ1-1, with D unresolved. CDR3 length equals 14 residues. The germline CDR1 and CDR2 sequences are SGHRS and YFSETQ. The ends were cut back, 1 base at V and 1 base at J, with 8 bases in the middle. CDR3 sequence (DNA): TGCGCCAGCAGCTTGACCACACAGAACACTGAAGCTTTCTTT. Protein product: CASSLTTQNTEAFF.

The V gene is TRBV10-3, the J gene TRBJ1-5; 7 positions match TRBD1. Germline assignment: CDR1 ENHRY and CDR2 SYGVKD. CDR3 length: 13 residues. After removal of 6 bases from V and 3 bases from J, the junction contained 2 bases not matched to a gene. Here the CDR3 DNA reads TGTGCCATCAGGGGGACAGACAATCAGCCCCAGCATTTT. It yields the protein CAIRGTDNQPQHF.

The chain combines TRBV7-2 with TRBJ1-6, with 8 positions matching TRBD1. The CDR3 extends over 14 amino acids. The J segment lost 9 bases and the V segment lost 5 bases, leaving 6 bases of the junction unmatched. Per the germline V gene, CDR1 is SGHTA and CDR2 is FQGNSA. The chain's CDR3 is CASSQDRVGSPLHF. The DNA for the CDR3 is TGTGCCAGCAGCCAGGACAGGGTGGGTTCACCCCTCCACTTT.

The chain recombines TRBV6-5 with TRBJ1-2; TRBD1 aligns across 9 bases. After removal of 8 bases from V and 8 bases from J, the junction contained 9 bases not matched to a gene. The germline V gene has CDR1 MNHEY and CDR2 SVGAGI. The CDR3 totals 13 residues. CDR3 coding DNA: TGTGCCAGCCACCGGACAGGGGCGGAGGGCTACACCTTC. It yields the protein CASHRTGAEGYTF.

This chain joins TRBV19 and TRBJ2-3, with D hard to call. V was clipped by 3 bases and J by 0 bases, with 7 bases between them. Germline V gene sequence: CDR1 LNHDA, CDR2 SQIVND (reference sequence). The CDR3 runs to 14 residues. CDR3 in amino acids: CASSIYTSTDTQYF. The CDR3, as DNA: TGTGCCAGTAGTATTTACACCAGCACAGATACGCAGTATTTT.

The chain has TRBV27 and TRBJ2-7, with a tentative D call TRBD2 (7 bases). V was pared by 6 bases and J by 2 bases, with 17 bases between. Germline V gene sequence: CDR1 MNHEY, CDR2 SMNVEV (reference sequence). CDR3 length: 15 amino acids. CDR3 amino acids: CASRGGAGLAYEQYF. In DNA, the CDR3 is TGTGCCAGCAGGGGGGGGGCGGGTCTCGCCTACGAGCAGTACTTC.

This clone was counted once. The genes are TRBV4-1 and TRBJ1-2; D is unclear. The CDR3 consists of 14 residues. CDR1 is MGHRA and CDR2 is YSYEKL in the germline V gene. V gave up 0 bases and J gave up 3 bases, with 8 bases separating them. CDR3 sequence: CASSQESRYYGYTF. In DNA form, the CDR3 reads TGCGCCAGCAGCCAAGAGTCGAGGTACTATGGCTACACCTTC.

This chain uses TRBV7-3 with TRBJ2-2; unclear D gene. Deletions cut 4 bases from V and 3 bases from J, with 3 bases between. CDR3 length equals 12 residues. Looked up from germline, CDR1 is SGHTA and CDR2 is FQGTGA. CDR3 amino acids: CASSSDTGELFF. The CDR3 coding sequence is TGTGCCAGCAGCTCTGACACCGGGGAGCTGTTTTTT.